This T cell receptor beta chain was obtained from a study of T cells in localized non-small cell lung cancer. Some clones are missing from TCRdb's copy, which holds only in-frame ones; the method was immunoSEQ multiplex PCR. The sample shows 30,000 to 45,000 clones, around nine tenths of them seen only once. Germline CDR1 and CDR2: LNHDA and SQIVND (reference sequence). The CDR3 consists of 11 residues. V lost 5 bases and J 11 bases, leaving 12 bases between the germline ends. This TCR was sampled from a woman aged 35-75 years with stage I lung adenocarcinoma. The chain carries TRBV19 and TRBJ1-1, with D hard to call. The material sequenced was peripheral blood, taken before any cancer treatment. CDR3 in DNA: TGTGCCAGTAGTGGATCGTGGTCGGCTTTCTTT. Translation: CASSGSWSAFF. The full variable domain, its missing parts supplied by reference TRBV19 and TRBJ1-1, is DGGITQSPKYLFRKEGQNVTLSCEQNLNHDAMYWYRQDPGQGLRLIYYSQIVNDFQKGDIAEGYSVSREKKESFPLTVTSAQKNPTAFYLCASSGSWSAFFGQGTRLTVV.